The 21 T cell receptor beta chains below come from one sample, sequenced in a study of blood T cell repertoires in COVID-19. Method: immunoSEQ multiplex PCR; TCRdb's copy keeps in-frame clones and lacks some. The data hold about 400,000 clones, with 88% observed a single time. Sequenced input: PBMCs or T cells enriched from blood (not recorded which). Every receptor here comes from a woman aged 35 to 49 with acute COVID-19.

The chain couples TRBV19 to TRBJ2-3; 12 bases map to TRBD2. CDR1 and CDR2 from the germline V gene are LNHDA and SQIVND (reference sequence). The CDR3 covers 18 residues. V shed 6 bases, J shed 0 bases, and the junction held 10 bases outside the gene matches. The CDR3 region is CASSQTRTSGASTDTQYF. CDR3 sequence (DNA): TGTGCCAGTAGCCAAACAAGGACTAGCGGGGCTAGCACAGATACGCAGTATTTT.

The chain couples TRBV9 to TRBJ1-6; 7 positions agree with TRBD1. V shed 4 bases, J shed 3 bases, and the junction held 4 bases outside the gene matches. CDR3 size: 15 residues. Germline V gene sequence: CDR1 SGDLS, CDR2 YYNGEE. The DNA for the CDR3 is TGTGCCAGCAGCCTCGACAGGGACTATAATTCACCCCTCCACTTT. Amino acids: CASSLDRDYNSPLHF.

This chain joins TRBV5-1 and TRBJ1-1; D call uncertain. V shed 3 bases and J shed 4 bases, with 10 bases lying between them. The CDR3 extends over 13 amino acids. Germline V gene data show CDR1 as SGHRS and CDR2 as YFSETQ. In DNA, the CDR3 is TGCGCCAGCAGCTCCCTTCCTTTCACTGAAGCTTTCTTT. It codes for CASSSLPFTEAFF.

Concerning this clone: A much larger clone lies a single base off, so this may be a read error. Other nucleotide sequences in the sample specify the same CDR3. The V and J genes are TRBV6-5 and TRBJ2-7; 7 nucleotides line up with TRBD1. Losses at the gene ends were 5 bases for V and 1 base for J; bases not matched to a gene: 2. The germline CDR1 and CDR2 sequences are MNHEY and SVGAGI. CDR3 size: 13 residues. The CDR3 sequence is CASSNRGSYEQYF. The DNA of the CDR3 is TGTGCCAGCAGTAACAGGGGTTCCTACGAGCAGTACTTC.

This clone was observed a single time. The chain links TRBV29-1 to TRBJ2-7, with TRBD1 matching 7 bases. Per germline, CDR1 SQVTM and CDR2 ANQGSEA. The CDR3 length is 13 residues. The V and J ends lost 5 bases and 0 bases, in that order; junction bases with no gene match: 4. As DNA, the CDR3 is TGCAGCGTTCGACAGGGCTTCTCCTACGAGCAGTACTTC. This gives the protein CSVRQGFSYEQYF.

This chain joins TRBV7-2 and TRBJ2-3, with unresolved D. With 8 bases removed from V and 4 bases from J, the gap between germline ends came to 10 bases. Germline V gene lookup returns CDR1 SGHTA and CDR2 FQGNSA. CDR3 size: 12 residues. CDR3 amino acids: CASGSTADTQYF. CDR3 DNA: TGTGCCAGCGGAAGTACAGCAGATACGCAGTATTTT.

This sequence joins TRBV5-1 and TRBJ2-5; possibly TRBD2 for D (7 bases). The germline V gene has CDR1 SGHRS and CDR2 YFSETQ. The CDR3 loop spans 14 amino acids. Deletions cut 1 base from V and 5 bases from J, with 12 bases between. CDR3 DNA sequence: TGCGCCAGCAGCTTGTTCGGGGGGCGGGAGACCCAGTACTTC. Translation: CASSLFGGRETQYF. Full variable domain (rest looked up from reference TRBV5-1 and TRBJ2-5): KAGVTQTPRYLIKTRGQQVTLSCSPISGHRSVSWYQQTPGQGLQFLFEYFSETQRNKGNFPGRFSGRQFSNSRSEMNVSTLELGDSALYLCASSLFGGRETQYFGPGTRLLVL.

This sequence joins TRBV6-6 and TRBJ1-4, with a weak D call TRBD1 (5 bases). V shed 5 bases and J shed 4 bases, with 11 bases lying between them. Germline V gives CDR1 MNHNY, CDR2 SVGAGI (reference sequence). The CDR3 has 14 residues. CDR3 amino acids: CASSLTGNNEKLFF. The CDR3 DNA is TGTGCCAGCAGTCTTACAGGCAATAATGAAAAACTGTTTTTT.

The gene calls are TRBV5-1 and TRBJ2-1, with 8 bases aligning to TRBD1. The CDR3 covers 14 residues. The germline V gene encodes CDR1 SGHRS and CDR2 YFSETQ. Losses at the gene ends were 0 bases for V and 13 bases for J; bases not matched to a gene: 9. As DNA, the CDR3 is TGCGCCAGCAGCTTGGAGGTTACCGGGACAGGACAGTTCTTC. Residues: CASSLEVTGTGQFF.

A remark on this clone: Germline and junction disagree at one end, which may indicate a read error. This chain joins TRBV11-2 and TRBJ1-1, with D uncertain. The CDR3 loop spans 14 amino acids. CDR1 SGHAT and CDR2 FQNNGV come from the germline V gene. CDR3 nucleotide sequence: TGTGCCAGCAGCCGTCTCCTGGAGTTCGCTAGCAGGATCTTT. This sequence encodes CASSRLLEFASRIF.

The chain uses TRBV19 and TRBJ1-1, with 11 bases fitting TRBD1. After removal of 9 bases from V and 6 bases from J, the junction contained 15 bases not matched to a gene. CDR3 length: 16 residues. Looked up from germline, CDR1 is LNHDA and CDR2 is SQIVND (reference sequence). The CDR3 DNA reads TGTGCCAGCGCGGGGACAGGGGGAAAAGGTTGGGCTGAAGCTTTCTTT. This sequence encodes CASAGTGGKGWAEAFF.

The J gene is TRBJ1-2, the V gene TRBV12-5, with TRBD1 identical over 8 bases. The CDR3 contains 14 residues. Germline lookup yields CDR1 LGHNT and CDR2 FRNRAP. Trimming took 3 bases from V and 4 from J; bases not matched to a gene: 4. CDR3 region: CASGFQDRVYGYTF. Here the CDR3 DNA reads TGTGCTAGTGGTTTCCAGGACAGGGTCTATGGCTACACCTTC.

V gene TRBV10-1 combines with J gene TRBJ1-6; D gene uncertain. Germline V lookup: CDR1 WNHNN, CDR2 SYGVQD (reference sequence). V was shortened by 0 bases and J by 8 bases, with 5 bases between the two germline ends. The CDR3 contains 13 residues. CDR3 residues: CASSESPDSPLHF. CDR3 bases: TGCGCCAGCAGTGAGTCGCCGGATTCACCCCTCCACTTT.

The chain links TRBV6-5 to TRBJ2-3; TRBD2 might be the D (5 bases). The CDR3 has 15 amino acids. V lost 5 bases, J lost 1 base, and 13 bases lay in between. Germline assignment: CDR1 MNHEY and CDR2 SVGAGI. The CDR3 sequence is CASSRKDWRTDTQYF. The CDR3 bases are TGTGCCAGCAGTAGAAAGGACTGGCGCACAGATACGCAGTATTTT.

In this sample, this clone turned up once. The J gene is TRBJ2-1, the V gene TRBV24-1; D uncertain. The V end lost 5 bases, the J end lost 4 bases, and 8 bases lay between the germline ends. Germline values: CDR1 KGHDR, CDR2 SFDVKD. The CDR3 covers 13 residues. CDR3 amino acids: CATSVAEYNEQFF. The CDR3 nucleotides read TGTGCCACCAGTGTTGCGGAGTACAATGAGCAGTTCTTC.

This clone showed up just a few times. CDR3: CASSESGGYGYTF. In nucleotides, the CDR3 is TGCGCCAGCAGTGAATCAGGGGGTTATGGCTACACCTTC. The chain joins TRBV10-1 to TRBJ1-2; TRBD1 aligns across 7 bases. There are 13 residues in the CDR3. Germline V gene lookup returns CDR1 WNHNN and CDR2 SYGVQD (reference sequence). Losses at the gene ends were 3 bases for V and 5 bases for J; bases not matched to a gene: 3.

Of note for this clone: The same CDR3 arises from other DNA sequences in this sample as well. V is TRBV2 and J is TRBJ2-7, with a possible D match to TRBD1 (5 bases). This CDR3 is built from 13 residues. Per germline, CDR1 SNHLY and CDR2 FYNNEI. V gave up 4 bases and J gave up 1 base, with 8 bases separating them. Written as DNA, the CDR3 is TGTGCCAGCAGTGTAGACAGATCCTACGAGCAGTACTTC. Its translation: CASSVDRSYEQYF.

This clone was counted only a few times. The chain has TRBV7-2 and TRBJ1-1; no reliable D call. There are 13 residues in the CDR3. V was clipped by 0 bases and J by 7 bases, with 9 bases between them. CDR1 and CDR2 (germline): SGHTA, FQGNSA. The CDR3 DNA is TGTGCCAGCAGCTTAGCCGCCGGAGTTGAAGCTTTCTTT. Residues: CASSLAAGVEAFF. Full variable domain (outside the CDR3, taken from reference TRBV7-2 and TRBJ1-1): GAGVSQSPSNKVTEKGKDVELRCDPISGHTALYWYRQSLGQGLEFLIYFQGNSAPDKSGLPSDRFSAERTGGSVSTLTIQRTQQEDSAVYLCASSLAAGVEAFFGQGTRLTVV.

The V gene is TRBV13, the J gene TRBJ2-7; a weak D match, TRBD2 (6 bases). CDR1 and CDR2 (germline): PRHDT, FYEKMQ (reference sequence). The CDR3 extends over 14 amino acids. The V gene lost 4 bases and the J gene lost 2 bases, with 12 bases spanning the gap. CDR3 loop: CASSSRDFTYEQYF. CDR3 coding DNA: TGTGCCAGCAGCTCCCGGGACTTTACCTACGAGCAGTACTTC.

The chain joins TRBV19 to TRBJ1-1; weak D call: TRBD1 (5 bases). Germline assignment: CDR1 LNHDA and CDR2 SQIVND (reference sequence). The CDR3 sequence is 14 residues long. Trimming stripped 3 bases from V and 4 bases from J, with 12 bases between. The CDR3 reads CASSMGGRGTEAFF. Here the CDR3 DNA reads TGTGCCAGTAGTATGGGAGGTAGGGGCACTGAAGCTTTCTTT.

This chain links TRBV10-1 with TRBJ2-7; D gene unclear. CDR1 and CDR2 (germline): WNHNN, SYGVQD (reference sequence). This CDR3 has 13 residues. Between the trimmed V and J ends, which lost 6 bases and 6 bases, there was a span of 15 bases. CDR3 region: CASSGFSAGEQYF. CDR3 nucleotides: TGCGCCAGCAGCGGGTTTTCGGCCGGCGAGCAGTACTTC.